These 24 T cell receptor beta chains share one sample of origin, sequenced in a study of blood T cell repertoires in COVID-19. Assay used: immunoSEQ multiplex PCR; TCRdb lists only in-frame clones, some missing. This repertoire shows roughly 99,000 clones, over 60% found once; its top ten account for approximately 4.5%. Sequencing was carried out using peripheral blood. All receptors derive from a man between 65 and 85 years old with acute or convalescent COVID-19.

The chain employs TRBV7-2 and TRBJ2-5; 7 positions agree with TRBD1. The CDR3 runs 13 residues. Germline V gives CDR1 SGHTA, CDR2 FQGNSA. V dropped 7 bases and J dropped 4; count of bases not matched to a gene: 6. This CDR3 reads CASKAGDRETQYF. In DNA, the CDR3 is TGTGCCAGCAAAGCAGGGGACAGAGAGACCCAGTACTTC.

This clone showed up just a few times. V gene TRBV5-1 combines with J gene TRBJ2-2; 11 positions match TRBD1. V lost 4 bases and J lost 7; bases outside the gene matches: 15. The CDR3 has 18 residues. The germline gives CDR1 SGHRS, CDR2 YFSETQ. The CDR3 nucleotides are TGCGCCAGCAGCCAGCAAGGCGGACAGGGGGCGATCGGCGGGGAGCTGTTTTTT. It yields the protein CASSQQGGQGAIGGELFF.

V and J are TRBV12-3 or TRBV12-4 and TRBJ2-4; D not resolved. Trimming took 0 bases from V and 12 from J, leaving 9 bases between them. The CDR3 sequence is 12 residues long. The CDR3 reads CASSLASKDQYF. Here the CDR3 DNA reads TGTGCCAGCAGTTTAGCCTCTAAAGATCAGTACTTC.

This clone was seen a single time. The gene calls are TRBV7-9 and TRBJ1-4; weak D call: TRBD1 (6 bases). V lost 2 bases, J lost 8 bases, and 12 bases lay in between. The CDR3 contains 14 residues. CDR1 and CDR2 from the germline V gene are SEHNR and FQNEAQ (reference sequence). The CDR3 spells CASSLRGAWEKLFF. DNA for the CDR3: TGTGCCAGCAGCTTACGGGGGGCGTGGGAAAAACTGTTTTTT.

The CDR3 region is CASSLVGDTEAFF. The CDR3 DNA reads as TGTGCCAGCAGCTTAGTAGGGGACACTGAAGCTTTCTTT. This chain joins TRBV7-8 and TRBJ1-1; maybe TRBD1 (5 bases). The germline CDR1 and CDR2 sequences are SGHVS and FQNEAQ. V was cut by 1 base and J by 3 bases, with 6 bases left in between. The CDR3 covers 13 residues.

The chain is built from TRBV14 and TRBJ2-3, with D perhaps TRBD1 (5 bases). Trimming shortened V by 2 bases and J by 2 bases, and 11 bases separated the two germline ends. This CDR3 contains 15 residues. CDR1 is SGHDN, CDR2 FVKESK, per germline. CDR3 nucleotides: TGTGCCAGCAGCCAATCGAGACAGTACACAGATACGCAGTATTTT. This codes for CASSQSRQYTDTQYF. Supplemented by reference TRBV14 and TRBJ2-3, the full variable domain reads EAGVTQFPSHSVIEKGQTVTLRCDPISGHDNLYWYRRVMGKEIKFLLHFVKESKQDESGMPNNRFLAERTGGTYSTLKVQPAELEDSGVYFCASSQSRQYTDTQYFGPGTRLTVL.

J is TRBJ1-6 and V is TRBV7-2; D is unresolved. Per germline, CDR1 SGHTA and CDR2 FQGNSA. Deletions cut 5 bases from V and 1 base from J, with 9 bases between. This CDR3 has 15 amino acids. CDR3 DNA sequence: TGTGCCAGCAGCCCCGAGAGATCCTATAATTCACCCCTCCACTTT. Its translation: CASSPERSYNSPLHF.

The V call is TRBV9, the J call TRBJ2-1, with 9 bases aligning to TRBD2. V dropped 0 bases and J dropped 4; count of bases not matched to a gene: 5. Per germline, CDR1 SGDLS and CDR2 YYNGEE. The CDR3 has 16 residues. The CDR3 DNA sequence: TGTGCCAGCAGCGTAGAGGGCGGGGGGGCGTACAATGAGCAGTTCTTC. Amino acids: CASSVEGGGAYNEQFF.

V is TRBV18 and J is TRBJ2-7, with a weak D call TRBD1 (6 bases). Trimming cost V 4 bases and J 7 bases, with 29 bases left between them. The CDR3 loop spans 18 amino acids. From germline, CDR1 is KGHSH and CDR2 LQKENI. This chain's CDR3 is CASSQTSLTGKAAGEQYF. CDR3 DNA: TGTGCCAGCTCACAAACATCCCTTACAGGGAAGGCCGCCGGAGAGCAGTACTTC.

Written as DNA, the CDR3 is TGTGCCAGCAGCTACGGGGGTATGGGGGTGCAGTTCTTC. Its protein product is CASSYGGMGVQFF. This rearrangement joins TRBV13 to TRBJ2-1; a weak D match, TRBD2 (6 bases). The germline V gene has CDR1 PRHDT and CDR2 FYEKMQ (reference sequence). This CDR3 region has 13 residues. Between the trimmed V and J ends, which lost 4 bases and 12 bases, there was a span of 16 bases.

This chain links TRBV12-5 with TRBJ1-6; possible D gene TRBD1, 6 bases. The CDR3 is 14 residues long. Per the germline V gene, CDR1 is LGHNT and CDR2 is FRNRAP. V shed 6 bases and J shed 7 bases, with 13 bases lying between them. This CDR3 is CASGDGQTNSPLHF. CDR3 DNA sequence: TGTGCTAGTGGGGACGGACAGACCAATTCACCCCTCCACTTT.

The rearrangement joins TRBV6-5 to TRBJ1-4; TRBD1 matches at 7 bases. The CDR3 runs to 15 residues. V lost 5 bases to trimming and J lost 7 bases; unmatched junction nucleotides: 10. Germline CDR1 MNHEY, CDR2 SVGAGI. Here the CDR3 DNA reads TGTGCCAGCAGTCCCTCAGGGGGTAGGGGTGAAAAACTGTTTTTT. Amino acid sequence: CASSPSGGRGEKLFF.

Only a few counts were recorded for this clone. J is TRBJ2-5 and V is TRBV19; 7 nucleotides line up with TRBD1. The CDR3 contains 13 residues. Germline loops: CDR1 LNHDA, CDR2 SQIVND (reference sequence). V shed 6 bases, J shed 2 bases, and the junction held 3 bases outside the gene matches. DNA of the CDR3: TGTGCCAGTAGCGGGACAGTGCAAGAGACCCAGTACTTC. The encoded protein is CASSGTVQETQYF.

The chain links TRBV5-4 to TRBJ1-4; 7 bases align to TRBD1. Germline CDR1 is SGHNT and CDR2 is YYREEE (reference sequence). V trimming: 0 bases; J trimming: 7 bases; junction bases outside the gene matches: 6. The CDR3 is 15 residues long. The CDR3 region has the DNA TGTGCCAGCAGCTTGGGGGGGACAGCGGGTGAAAAACTGTTTTTT. Translation: CASSLGGTAGEKLFF.

This clone was detected once. The chain links TRBV5-1 to TRBJ2-7; 12 bases line up with TRBD2. Trimming cost V 4 bases and J 0 bases; bases outside gene matches: 11. CDR1 and CDR2 (germline): SGHRS, YFSETQ. CDR3 length equals 18 residues. CDR3 in amino acids: CASSQRLAGVTSSYEQYF. DNA for the CDR3: TGCGCCAGCAGCCAACGACTAGCGGGGGTAACTAGCTCCTACGAGCAGTACTTC.

The chain uses TRBV9 and TRBJ1-6; D ambiguous. CDR3 length: 14 residues. V dropped 0 bases and J dropped 6 bases, with 7 bases sitting between them. Germline V CDR1 and CDR2: SGDLS, YYNGEE. The CDR3 DNA reads as TGTGCCAGCAGCGTAGTCCACAGTAATTCACCCCTCCACTTT. Amino acid sequence: CASSVVHSNSPLHF.

J is TRBJ1-1 and V is TRBV3-1 (or the pseudogene TRBV3-2); D gene unclear. Trimming took 1 base from V and 7 from J, leaving 4 bases between them. Germline-derived CDR1 and CDR2 are LGHDT and YNNKEL (reference sequence). The CDR3 has 11 amino acids. CDR3 sequence (DNA): TGTGCCAGCAGCCAAGGAGTTGAAGCTTTCTTT. Translating it yields CASSQGVEAFF.

The V call is TRBV6-5, the J call TRBJ2-7, with D possibly TRBD1 on 6 matching bases. The CDR3 sequence is 15 residues long. V was shortened by 6 bases and J by 4 bases, with 19 bases between the two germline ends. CDR1 and CDR2 from the germline V gene are MNHEY and SVGAGI. This CDR3 is CASSLRAGAFYEQYF. The CDR3 DNA follows: TGTGCCAGCAGCCTCCGGGCAGGGGCTTTTTACGAGCAGTACTTC.

This chain connects TRBV29-1 to TRBJ2-5; 9 bases align to TRBD1. Germline V gene sequence: CDR1 SQVTM, CDR2 ANQGSEA. Trimming cost V 2 bases and J 2 bases; bases outside gene matches: 3. This CDR3 is built from 14 residues. The CDR3 here is CSVETGTGQETQYF. In nucleotides, the CDR3 is TGCAGCGTTGAAACCGGGACAGGGCAAGAGACCCAGTACTTC.

The rearrangement uses TRBV7-2 and TRBJ2-1, with a weak D call TRBD2 (5 bases). Per the germline V gene, CDR1 is SGHTA and CDR2 is FQGNSA. The V and J ends lost 4 bases and 3 bases respectively, with 10 bases between them. CDR3 length: 14 amino acids. CDR3 region: CASSSREGYNEQFF. CDR3 DNA: TGTGCCAGCAGCTCCCGAGAGGGCTACAATGAGCAGTTCTTC.

V and J are TRBV12-3 or TRBV12-4 and TRBJ1-1; D uncertain. V was clipped by 5 bases and J by 1 base, with 8 bases between them. The CDR3 covers 13 residues. The CDR3 nucleotides are TGTGCCAGCAGTAACACACCGAACACTGAAGCTTTCTTT. It translates to CASSNTPNTEAFF.

V is TRBV11-3 and J is TRBJ2-1; no reliable D call. CDR1 is SGHNT, CDR2 YENEEA, per germline. V was trimmed by 0 bases and J by 7 bases, leaving 7 bases between them. The CDR3 covers 13 residues. CDR3 bases: TGTGCCAGCAGCTTAGATAGACATAATGAGCAGTTCTTC. It specifies CASSLDRHNEQFF.

The chain joins TRBV5-1 to TRBJ2-3, with 7 bases matching TRBD2. V dropped 3 bases and J dropped 4; count of bases not matched to a gene: 5. The CDR3 runs to 14 residues. Per the germline V gene, CDR1 is SGHRS and CDR2 is YFSETQ. The CDR3 spells CASSWRGTSDTQYF. In DNA, the CDR3 is TGCGCCAGCAGCTGGCGGGGGACCTCAGATACGCAGTATTTT.

The chain joins TRBV25-1 to TRBJ2-3, with 8 bases lining up with TRBD2. The germline V gene has CDR1 MGHDK and CDR2 SYGVNS. The CDR3 consists of 16 residues. V trimming: 0 bases; J trimming: 2 bases; junction bases outside the gene matches: 4. The chain's CDR3 is CASSEYAGGLTDTQYF. The DNA of the CDR3 is TGTGCCAGCAGTGAATACGCGGGGGGCCTCACAGATACGCAGTATTTT.